Listed here are 5 T cell receptor beta chains from one sample, sequenced in a study of blood T cell repertoires in COVID-19. Assay: immunoSEQ multiplex PCR; the TCRdb copy retains only in-frame clones and omits some. The sample has around 220,000 clones, less than 85% seen once. The sample was peripheral blood. These receptors all come from a woman aged 80 or over with active or convalescent COVID-19.

The rearrangement uses TRBV2 and TRBJ2-4, with 12 bases identical to TRBD1. Unmatched junction bases numbered 3, after V lost 6 bases and J lost 9 bases. Germline-derived CDR1 and CDR2 are SNHLY and FYNNEI. The CDR3 covers 13 residues. The CDR3 region is CASRGTGGSIQYF. In DNA, the CDR3 is TGTGCCAGCAGGGGGACAGGGGGCAGCATTCAGTACTTC. Variable domain in full (rest from reference TRBV2 and TRBJ2-4): EPEVTQTPSHQVTQMGQEVILRCVPISNHLYFYWYRQILGQKVEFLVSFYNNEISEKSEIFDDQFSVERPDGSNFTLKIRSTKLEDSAMYFCASRGTGGSIQYFGAGTRLSVL.

The chain is built from TRBV30 and TRBJ1-6, with D maybe TRBD1 (6 bases). Germline CDR1 is GTSNPN and CDR2 is SVGIG (reference sequence). Trimming cost V 2 bases and J 9 bases, with 14 bases left between them. CDR3 size: 14 residues. The CDR3 loop is CAWSRGGRSSPLHF. CDR3 nucleotides: TGTGCCTGGAGTAGGGGGGGCCGTAGTTCACCCCTCCACTTT.

The rearrangement joins TRBV5-1 to TRBJ2-1; tentative D call: TRBD2 (6 bases). In germline, CDR1 is SGHRS, CDR2 YFSETQ. V shed 0 bases and J shed 1 base, with 14 bases lying between them. The CDR3 runs 17 residues. In DNA form, the CDR3 reads TGCGCCAGCAGCTTGGGGACTGGGGGAGGATCCTACAATGAGCAGTTCTTC. It codes for CASSLGTGGGSYNEQFF.

The chain has TRBV5-5 and TRBJ2-7, with 7 positions matching TRBD1. Germline CDR1 and CDR2: SGHKS and YYEKEE (reference sequence). The CDR3 has 16 residues. Trimming at V came to 0 bases and at J to 7 bases, leaving 13 bases not matched to a gene. The DNA for the CDR3 is TGTGCCAGCAGCTTGGATGTTGTGGCAGGGGGAAGGGAGCAGTACTTC. The encoded protein is CASSLDVVAGGREQYF.

This chain connects TRBV18 to TRBJ2-7, with D possibly TRBD2 on 6 matching bases. The CDR3 length is 13 residues. Trimming cost V 3 bases and J 4 bases, with 10 bases left between them. The V gene's germline CDR1 is KGHSH and CDR2 LQKENI. The DNA of the CDR3 is TGTGCCAGCTCACCCGACCGGGAGTACGAGCAGTACTTC. Translation: CASSPDREYEQYF.